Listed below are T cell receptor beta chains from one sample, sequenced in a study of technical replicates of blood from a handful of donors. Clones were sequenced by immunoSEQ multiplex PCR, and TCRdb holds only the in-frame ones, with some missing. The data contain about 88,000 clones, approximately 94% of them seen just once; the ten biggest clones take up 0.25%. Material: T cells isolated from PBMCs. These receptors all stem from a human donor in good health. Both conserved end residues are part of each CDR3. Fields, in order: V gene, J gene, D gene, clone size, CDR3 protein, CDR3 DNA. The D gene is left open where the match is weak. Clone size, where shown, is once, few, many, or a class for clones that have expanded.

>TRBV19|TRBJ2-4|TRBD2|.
CASEGLAGLGAKNIQYF
TGTGCCAGTGAGGGACTAGCGGGACTGGGAGCCAAAAACATTCAGTACTTC
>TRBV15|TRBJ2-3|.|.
CATSPSLGFTDTQYF
TGTGCCACCAGCCCTAGTTTAGGTTTCACAGATACGCAGTATTTT
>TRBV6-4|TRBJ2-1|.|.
CASSEISGAYNEQFF
TGTGCCAGCAGCGAAATTAGCGGAGCCTACAATGAGCAGTTCTTC
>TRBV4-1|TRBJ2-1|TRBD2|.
CASSQVMVAGVSSYNEQFF
TGCGCCAGCAGCCAAGTTATGGTAGCGGGGGTGAGCTCCTACAATGAGCAGTTCTTC
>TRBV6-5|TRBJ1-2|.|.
CASSYSGGSDYGYTF
TGTGCCAGCAGTTACTCCGGCGGATCCGACTATGGCTACACCTTC
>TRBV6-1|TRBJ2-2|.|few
CAVLAGRTGELFF
TGTGCCGTTCTGGCGGGGCGGACCGGGGAGCTGTTTTTT
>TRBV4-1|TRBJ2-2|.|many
CASSLAPGVGTGELFF
TGCGCCAGCAGCCTCGCACCCGGGGTCGGCACCGGGGAGCTGTTTTTT
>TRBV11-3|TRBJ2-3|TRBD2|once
CASSLGGGNTQYF
TGTGCCAGCAGCTTAGGGGGAGGGAATACGCAGTATTTT
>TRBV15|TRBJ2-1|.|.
CATRGRGNEQFF
TGTGCCACCAGGGGGCGGGGTAATGAGCAGTTCTTC
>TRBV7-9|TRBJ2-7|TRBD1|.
CASNPRGQSTYEQYF
TGTGCCAGCAACCCTAGGGGACAGTCCACCTACGAGCAGTACTTC
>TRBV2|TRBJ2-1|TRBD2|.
CARGAGGPYNEQFF
TGTGCCAGGGGAGCGGGAGGCCCTTACAATGAGCAGTTCTTC
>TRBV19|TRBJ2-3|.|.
CATKNRGRDAPDTQYF
TGTGCCACCAAGAATAGGGGGCGGGACGCTCCAGATACGCAGTATTTT
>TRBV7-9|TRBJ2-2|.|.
CASRVNTGELFF
TGTGCCAGCCGGGTCAACACCGGGGAGCTGTTTTTT
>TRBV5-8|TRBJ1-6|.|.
CASSLKGFGSPLHF
TGTGCCAGCAGCTTGAAGGGGTTCGGGTCACCCCTCCACTTT
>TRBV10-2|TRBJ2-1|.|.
CASSELARRGMGNEQFF
TGCGCCAGCAGTGAATTGGCCCGCAGGGGCATGGGCAATGAGCAGTTCTTC
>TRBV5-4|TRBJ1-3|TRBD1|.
CASSFNRGSGNTIYF
TGTGCCAGCAGTTTTAACAGGGGCTCTGGAAACACCATATATTTT
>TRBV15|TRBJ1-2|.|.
CATSRDQSGDGYTF
TGTGCCACCAGCAGAGATCAATCAGGGGATGGCTACACCTTC
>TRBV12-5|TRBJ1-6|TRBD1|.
CASGLAWARDRGASPLHF
TGTGCTAGTGGTTTGGCCTGGGCCCGGGACAGGGGGGCTTCACCCCTCCACTTT
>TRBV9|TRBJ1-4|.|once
CASSVSGIRSGKLFF
TGTGCCAGCAGCGTTTCGGGGATTCGAAGCGGGAAACTGTTTTTT
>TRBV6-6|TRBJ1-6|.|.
CASSYLTVGSPLHF
TGTGCCAGCAGTTACCTGACAGTCGGTTCACCCCTCCACTTT
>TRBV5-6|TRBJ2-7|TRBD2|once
CASSSPGLAEEPSYEQYF
TGTGCCAGCAGCTCTCCGGGACTAGCGGAGGAGCCCTCCTACGAGCAGTACTTC
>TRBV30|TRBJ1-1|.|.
CAWSVSGGGTEAFF
TGTGCCTGGAGTGTATCGGGGGGGGGCACTGAAGCTTTCTTT
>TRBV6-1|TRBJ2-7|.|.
CASSTLHGGVNEQYF
TGTGCCAGCAGTACCCTACACGGGGGTGTCAACGAGCAGTACTTC
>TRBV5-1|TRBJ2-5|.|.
CASSPSTPQETQYF
TGCGCCAGCAGCCCGAGTACCCCCCAAGAGACCCAGTACTTC
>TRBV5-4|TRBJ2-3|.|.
CASTPRGTDTQYF
TGTGCCAGCACCCCCCGGGGCACAGATACGCAGTATTTT
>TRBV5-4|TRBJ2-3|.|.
CASSLARGGPTDTQYF
TGTGCCAGCAGCTTGGCCCGAGGAGGCCCCACAGATACGCAGTATTTT
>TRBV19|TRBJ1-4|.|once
CASRFGGKLFF
TGTGCCAGTAGATTCGGCGGGAAACTGTTTTTT
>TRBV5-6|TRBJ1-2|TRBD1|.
CASTNLNGAGGASGYTF
TGTGCCAGCACAAACCTAAACGGAGCAGGGGGCGCATCTGGCTACACCTTC
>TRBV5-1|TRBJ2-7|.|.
CASSPRGALSDSTYEQYF
TGCGCCAGCAGCCCACGCGGCGCCTTGAGCGACAGCACCTACGAGCAGTACTTC
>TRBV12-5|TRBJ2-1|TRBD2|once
CASGLVVAESGSSYNEQFF
TGTGCTAGTGGTTTGGTGGTGGCCGAGAGCGGGAGCTCCTACAATGAGCAGTTCTTC
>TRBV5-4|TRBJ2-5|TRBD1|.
CASSPDRAFETQYF
TGTGCCAGCAGTCCCGACAGGGCTTTCGAGACCCAGTACTTC
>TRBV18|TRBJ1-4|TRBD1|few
CASSYGQGDEKLFF
TGTGCCAGCTCGTACGGACAGGGCGACGAAAAACTGTTTTTT
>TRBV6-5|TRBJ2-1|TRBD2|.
CAGRGTSAFNEQFF
TGTGCCGGGCGGGGGACCTCGGCCTTCAATGAGCAGTTCTTC
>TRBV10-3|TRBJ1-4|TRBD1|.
CATRDRDSHTTNEKLFF
TGTGCCACCCGCGATCGGGACAGTCACACAACTAATGAAAAACTGTTTTTT
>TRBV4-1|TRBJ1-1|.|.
CASSQSATGSNTEAFF
TGCGCCAGCAGCCAATCGGCGACAGGCTCGAACACTGAAGCTTTCTTT
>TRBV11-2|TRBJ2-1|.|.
CASSSLADDEQFF
TGTGCCAGCAGCTCACTAGCAGACGATGAGCAGTTCTTC
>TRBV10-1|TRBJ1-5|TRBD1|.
CASSEDRGSQPQHF
TGCGCCAGCAGTGAGGACAGGGGAAGTCAGCCCCAGCATTTT
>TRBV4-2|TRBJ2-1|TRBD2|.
CASSQDERGGRNEQFF
TGTGCCAGCAGCCAAGACGAACGGGGGGGCCGCAATGAGCAGTTCTTC
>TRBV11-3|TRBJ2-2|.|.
CASSLYFTGELFF
TGTGCCAGCAGCTTATATTTCACCGGGGAGCTGTTTTTT
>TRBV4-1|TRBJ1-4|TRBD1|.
CASSHLQGGIEKLFF
TGCGCCAGCAGCCATTTACAGGGGGGGATCGAAAAACTGTTTTTT
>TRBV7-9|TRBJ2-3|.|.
CASRLANGGQIWWTQYF
TGTGCCAGCCGGTTGGCGAATGGGGGCCAGATCTGGTGGACGCAGTATTTT
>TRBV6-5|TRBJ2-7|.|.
CAIKESRAETYEQYF
TGTGCCATCAAGGAGTCCAGGGCGGAAACCTACGAGCAGTACTTC